This T cell receptor (beta chain) was recorded in a study of cytomegalovirus exposure and HLA in healthy donors. The PCR contained 60 Vbeta and 13 Jbeta primers. TCRdb's copy holds only in-frame clones and misses some; the assay was immunoSEQ multiplex PCR. The repertoire consists of around 92,000 clones, with over 75% occurring once and the leading ten covering roughly 1.3%. Per germline, CDR1 LGHNA and CDR2 YNFKEQ. Trimming took 1 base from V and 6 from J, leaving 13 bases between them. This CDR3 is 14 amino acids long. Sequencing was done on a sample of PBMCs. This receptor was identified in a girl between 2 and 10 years old in good health and CMV-seropositive. This sequence joins TRBV4-2 and TRBJ2-7; possibly TRBD2 for D (6 bases). Here the CDR3 DNA reads TGTGCCAGCAGCCAAGGCGGGGTACTAACCGAGCAGTACTTC. As protein: CASSQGGVLTEQYF.